Listed below are T cell receptor beta chains from one sample, sequenced in a study of vaccination and CD4 T cells after COVID-19. Their antigens remain unidentified. TCRdb reanalysed the PCR reads using MiXCR and keeps one entry per CDR3 protein. The sample contains thousands of distinct CDR3 sequences, about three fifths of which appear only once. The input for sequencing was cultured CD4+ T cells from blood, taken after SARS-CoV-2 vaccination. Receptors originate from a human donor with COVID-19. Both conserved end residues are part of each CDR3. The D gene is left open where the match is weak. Not all rows give a size; the values are once, few, many and, for expanded clones, a class.

size,V,J,D,DNA,CDR3
medium-sized,TRBV7-2,TRBJ2-1,.,TGTGCCAGCAGCTCCCCAAGGGGGGGCGTAAATGAGCAGTTCTTC,CASSSPRGGVNEQFF
large,TRBV10-1,TRBJ1-6,TRBD1,TGCGCCAGCACCCGGACAGGGCATTATTCACCCCTCCACTTT,CASTRTGHYSPLHF
.,TRBV6-1,TRBJ1-1,.,TGTGCCAGCGTCCGTCTCAGGGGGAACACTGAAGCTTTCTTT,CASVRLRGNTEAFF
few,TRBV19,TRBJ1-1,.,TGTGCCAGTAGTATGAAGGGACTTGAAGCTTTCTTT,CASSMKGLEAFF
few,TRBV7-9,TRBJ1-1,.,TGTGCCAGCAGCTTCAGTCAGGGTAATGGGAACACTGAAGCTTTCTTT,CASSFSQGNGNTEAFF
.,TRBV30,TRBJ1-5,.,TGTGCCTGGAGCCTGACAGGTCACAATCAGCCCCAGCATTTT,CAWSLTGHNQPQHF
.,TRBV7-9,TRBJ1-1,.,TGTGCCAGCAGCCCCGTGGAGGGCCGAGCTTTCTTT,CASSPVEGRAFF
.,TRBV27,TRBJ1-1,TRBD1,TGTGCCAGCAGGTTAGACTTCGGACAGGGAAACACTGAAGCTTTCTTT,CASRLDFGQGNTEAFF
.,TRBV6-4,TRBJ1-2,.,TGTGCCAGCAGCCCCGGGACATACGGCGTCTATGGCTACACCTTC,CASSPGTYGVYGYTF
few,TRBV20-1,TRBJ1-1,.,TGCAGTCCACAGGGATCTTTCTTT,CSPQGSFF
.,TRBV1,TRBJ2-2,.,TGCACCAGCAGCCAAGATGGAAAACTACCCAACACCGGGGAGCTGTTTTTT,CTSSQDGKLPNTGELFF
few,TRBV7-8,TRBJ2-5,TRBD1,TGTGCCAGCAGCTCAAAGGACAGGGCGAGAGAGACCCAGTACTTC,CASSSKDRARETQYF
few,TRBV27,TRBJ1-6,TRBD1,TGTGCCAGCAGATACAGGGGCCAAAATTCACCCCTCCACTTT,CASRYRGQNSPLHF
.,TRBV19,TRBJ1-2,.,TGTGCCAGTAGTACCCTGGAAGGCGGACATGGCTACACCTTC,CASSTLEGGHGYTF
.,TRBV30,TRBJ1-5,.,TGTGCCTGGAGTGTAGGGCCCTCAGGCGGCAATCAGCCCCAGCATTTT,CAWSVGPSGGNQPQHF
.,TRBV6-1,TRBJ2-7,TRBD1,TGTGCCAGCAGTGACCCGGGACAGGGATGGGGCGAGCAGTACTTC,CASSDPGQGWGEQYF
.,TRBV7-3,TRBJ1-1,.,TGTGCCAGCAGCTCGACAGAGAACACTGAAGCTTTCTTT,CASSSTENTEAFF
few,TRBV27,TRBJ1-1,.,TGTGCCAGCAGTTTCTCAGGGAGGGGAACTGAAGCTTTCTTT,CASSFSGRGTEAFF
.,TRBV20-1,TRBJ2-5,.,TGCAGTGCTAGGGAGGGGGCCTCGGTGCTGGCCCAGTACTTC,CSAREGASVLAQYF
.,TRBV5-1,TRBJ2-7,.,TGCGCCAGCAGCTTGGAGGGGACACCCTACGAGCAGTACTTC,CASSLEGTPYEQYF
.,TRBV5-1,TRBJ2-3,TRBD2,TGCGCCAGCAGACAAGCGGGGGCCAAGGGGGATACGCAGTATTTT,CASRQAGAKGDTQYF
few,TRBV30,TRBJ1-5,.,TGTGCCTGCACCGGGACCAACTTCAATCAGCCCCAGCATTTT,CACTGTNFNQPQHF
.,TRBV12-3/TRBV12-4,TRBJ2-3,.,TGTGCCAGCAGCTATCTGGGCGCAGATACGCAGTATTTT,CASSYLGADTQYF
.,TRBV18,TRBJ2-5,.,TGTGCCAGCTCACCAAGATCGGGGAGCGGATACCAAGAGACCCAGTACTTC,CASSPRSGSGYQETQYF
.,TRBV6-1,TRBJ2-1,TRBD1,TGTGCCAGCAGTGGACAGGGGAATGAGCAGTTCTTC,CASSGQGNEQFF
.,TRBV6-4,TRBJ1-1,.,TGTGCCAGCAGTGTCGTCCTCTGGGACACTGAAGCTTTCTTT,CASSVVLWDTEAFF
.,TRBV15,TRBJ1-2,TRBD1,TGTGCCACCAGCAGAGCCAGTCCCGGGACAGGGTTCGGCTACACCTTC,CATSRASPGTGFGYTF
.,TRBV7-2,TRBJ2-5,.,TGTGCCAGCAGCTTAGCGCTATGGAGGGAAGAGACCCAGTACTTC,CASSLALWREETQYF
.,TRBV29-1,TRBJ2-6,.,TGCAGCGTTTCCGGAGGGACGGCCAACGTCCTGACTTTC,CSVSGGTANVLTF
few,TRBV20-1,TRBJ2-5,.,TGCAGTGCTAGTGTACCTGCATCGGAGACCCAGTACTTC,CSASVPASETQYF
.,TRBV6-5,TRBJ1-6,TRBD1,TGTGCCAGCAGTTACGGGGGGACAGGGCATTCACCCCTCCACTTT,CASSYGGTGHSPLHF
.,TRBV20-1,TRBJ1-5,.,TGCAGTGCTCCGTCTAGGCAGGGAGGCAATCAGCCCCAGCATTTT,CSAPSRQGGNQPQHF
.,TRBV15,TRBJ2-4,TRBD2,TGTGCCACCAGCAAGACCGGGGGGGCCGAAAACATTCAGTACTTC,CATSKTGGAENIQYF
large,TRBV20-1,TRBJ1-2,TRBD1,TGCAGTGGGCGAGGACAGGGGAACTATGGCTACACCTTC,CSGRGQGNYGYTF
.,TRBV20-1,TRBJ2-7,.,TGCAGTGCTAGAGTGGCGGACAGATACTACGAGCAGTACTTC,CSARVADRYYEQYF
.,TRBV12-3/TRBV12-4,TRBJ2-2,.,TGTGCCAGCACCCCGTGGGACACCGGGGAGCTGTTTTTT,CASTPWDTGELFF
.,TRBV18,TRBJ1-5,TRBD1,TGTGCCAGCTCAGCCGGACAGGGCAATCAGCCCCAGCATTTT,CASSAGQGNQPQHF
.,TRBV28,TRBJ1-1,.,TGTGCCAGCAGTTTATGGAGAGGGACCGGTGAAGCTTTCTTT,CASSLWRGTGEAFF
few,TRBV24-1,TRBJ1-5,.,TGTGCCACCAGTGGGAGGGTCAATCAGCCCCAGCATTTT,CATSGRVNQPQHF
.,TRBV11-3,TRBJ2-5,.,TGTGCCAGCAGCTTAAGGGTAGGAGAGACCCAGTACTTC,CASSLRVGETQYF
few,TRBV1,TRBJ1-3,.,TGCACCAGCAAGGACTGGACAGCTGGAAACACCATATATTTT,CTSKDWTAGNTIYF
.,TRBV7-9,TRBJ2-5,TRBD1,TGTGCCAGCAGCCCTGGACAGGGGGCCCAAGAGACCCAGTACTTC,CASSPGQGAQETQYF
.,TRBV15,TRBJ2-7,.,TGTGCCACCAGCAGAGAGTCGCTTGGGGAGCAGTACTTC,CATSRESLGEQYF
.,TRBV28,TRBJ2-7,.,TGTGCCAGCAGACCCCCCGGGGGATACGAGCAGTACTTC,CASRPPGGYEQYF
once,TRBV30,TRBJ2-3,.,TGTGCCTGGAGTGTAAGCGTTTATACGCAGTATTTT,CAWSVSVYTQYF
few,TRBV27,TRBJ1-5,.,TGTGCCAGCAGTTTGGGTACCAGGGGCCATCAGCCCCAGCATTTT,CASSLGTRGHQPQHF
.,TRBV10-2,TRBJ1-1,.,TGCGCCAGCACCACCGCAGGGCGGAACACTGAAGCTTTCTTT,CASTTAGRNTEAFF
few,TRBV7-8,TRBJ1-5,.,TGTGCCAGCAGCCCTACGAGGTGGGGGGCCGGTAGCAATCAGCCCCAGCATTTT,CASSPTRWGAGSNQPQHF
.,TRBV20-1,TRBJ1-4,.,TGCAGTGCATGGACTGCCGGGGAAAAACTGTTTTTT,CSAWTAGEKLFF
.,TRBV7-2,TRBJ1-6,.,TGTGCCAGCAGCTTAGTGCCGAGCTCCTATAATTCACCCCTCCACTTT,CASSLVPSSYNSPLHF
.,TRBV9,TRBJ1-3,.,TGTGCCAGCAGCGCCGACAGCTCTGGAAACACCATATATTTT,CASSADSSGNTIYF
few,TRBV6-5,TRBJ1-5,.,TGTGCCAGCAGTTCGGCGGGGGCGGTGGGCAATCAGCCCCAGCATTTT,CASSSAGAVGNQPQHF
.,TRBV11-2,TRBJ1-6,.,TGTGCCAGCAGCTCAGGGGACACCTCCTATAATTCACCCCTCCACTTT,CASSSGDTSYNSPLHF
few,TRBV30,TRBJ1-6,TRBD1,TGTGCCTGGAGGACAGGGGGATCCTATAATTCACCCCTCCACTTT,CAWRTGGSYNSPLHF
large,TRBV25-1,TRBJ1-6,TRBD1,TGTGCCAGCAGGTCGTCCGGGACAGACTATTCACCCCTCCACTTT,CASRSSGTDYSPLHF
.,TRBV28,TRBJ2-7,TRBD1,TGTGCCAGCAGACTACCGGGACAGAATCCCTACGAGCAGTACTTC,CASRLPGQNPYEQYF